This T cell receptor (beta chain) was profiled in a study of siplizumab effects on memory and regulatory T cells. Each sample yielded roughly 9.3 x 10^4 assayed TCR templates. Libraries were prepared by immunoSEQ multiplex PCR; TCRdb keeps only in-frame clonotypes and omits some of them. This repertoire shows about 100,000 clones, 91% found once; its top ten account for under 0.15%. The CDR3 length is 17 residues. Germline CDR1 SGHRS, CDR2 YFSETQ. Losses at the gene ends were 4 bases for V and 3 bases for J; bases not matched to a gene: 15. In regard to this clone: The antigen remains undetermined.

Study-wide findings and caveats: The drug siplizumab significantly decreased the alloreactive sequences that could be traced to unstimulated CD4+ memory cells. With siplizumab, mappable alloreactive CD4+ clones averaged roughly 69% Treg-derived, versus more than 25% in controls. Unstimulated subsets were the mapping target of only a minor fraction of alloreactive clones.

The chain combines TRBV5-1 with TRBJ1-1, with 7 bases lining up with TRBD1. The TCR sequence derives from a human donor in good health. The sequenced sample consisted of CD4+ T cells sorted from blood. CDR3 in amino acids: CASSQATGAPVDTEAFF. The DNA for the CDR3 is TGCGCCAGCAGCCAAGCAACAGGGGCCCCGGTAGACACTGAAGCTTTCTTT.